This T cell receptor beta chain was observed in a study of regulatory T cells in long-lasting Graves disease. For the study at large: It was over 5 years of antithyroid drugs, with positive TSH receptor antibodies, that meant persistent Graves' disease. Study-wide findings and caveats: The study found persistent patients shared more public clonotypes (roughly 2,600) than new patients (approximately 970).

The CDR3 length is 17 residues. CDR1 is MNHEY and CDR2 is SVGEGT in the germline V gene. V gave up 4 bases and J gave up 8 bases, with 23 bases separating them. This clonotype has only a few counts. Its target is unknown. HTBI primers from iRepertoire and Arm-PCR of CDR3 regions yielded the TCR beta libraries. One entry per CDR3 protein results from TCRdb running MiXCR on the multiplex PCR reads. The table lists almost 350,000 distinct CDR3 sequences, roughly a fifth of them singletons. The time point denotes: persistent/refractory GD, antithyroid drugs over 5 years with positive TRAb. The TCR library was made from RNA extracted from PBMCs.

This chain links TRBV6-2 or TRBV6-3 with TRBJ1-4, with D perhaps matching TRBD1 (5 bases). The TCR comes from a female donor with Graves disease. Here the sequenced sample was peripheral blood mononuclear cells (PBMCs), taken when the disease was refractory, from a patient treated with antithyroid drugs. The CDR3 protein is CASSWQPEEGLKEKLFF. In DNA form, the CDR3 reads TGTGCCAGCAGTTGGCAACCTGAGGAGGGGCTAAAGGAAAAACTGTTTTTT.